This passage covers 13 T cell receptor beta chains from one sample sequenced in a study of blood T cell repertoires in COVID-19. Clones were sequenced by immunoSEQ multiplex PCR, and TCRdb holds only the in-frame ones, with some missing. The sample has roughly 400,000 clones, 90% seen once. The sample consisted of PBMCs or T cells enriched from blood (not recorded which). Receptors originate from a man aged 18 to 29 who had recovered from COVID-19.

This chain joins TRBV28 and TRBJ2-7; TRBD2 is a possible D gene (5 bases). Germline V gene lookup returns CDR1 MDHEN and CDR2 SYDVKM. The V end was cut by 4 bases, the J end by 1 base, with 8 bases between. The length of the CDR3 is 13 residues. The CDR3 region is CASSSRESYEQYF. The CDR3 bases are TGTGCCAGCAGTTCCCGGGAATCCTACGAGCAGTACTTC.

The chain has TRBV2 and TRBJ1-2; D gene ambiguous. This CDR3 region has 13 residues. Germline loops: CDR1 SNHLY, CDR2 FYNNEI. Trimming stripped 4 bases from V and 4 bases from J, with 10 bases between. The CDR3 sequence: CASSVQASYGYTF. The CDR3, as DNA: TGTGCCAGCAGTGTTCAGGCGTCCTATGGCTACACCTTC.

V is TRBV5-1 and J is TRBJ1-5; 8 nucleotides agree with TRBD1. Per germline, CDR1 SGHRS and CDR2 YFSETQ. With 4 bases clipped from V and 5 bases from J, the junction kept 8 bases outside the gene matches. The CDR3 runs 15 residues. This chain's CDR3 is CASSLTGEGYQPQHF. The CDR3 nucleotides read TGCGCCAGCAGCCTGACAGGGGAAGGTTATCAGCCCCAGCATTTT. The entire variable domain, with the rest obtained from reference TRBV5-1 and TRBJ1-5, is as follows: KAGVTQTPRYLIKTRGQQVTLSCSPISGHRSVSWYQQTPGQGLQFLFEYFSETQRNKGNFPGRFSGRQFSNSRSEMNVSTLELGDSALYLCASSLTGEGYQPQHFGDGTRLSIL.

This clone was detected only a few times. Different DNA sequences within this sample yield the same CDR3. The CDR3, as DNA: TGTGCCAGCAGGCGGACAGTGGGAACTGAAGCTTTCTTT. This gives the protein CASRRTVGTEAFF. The chain combines TRBV7-9 with TRBJ1-1, with a possible D match to TRBD1 (6 bases). V gave up 6 bases and J gave up 5 bases, with 13 bases separating them. The germline V gene has CDR1 SEHNR and CDR2 FQNEAQ (reference sequence). The CDR3 length is 13 residues.

The genes are TRBV15 and TRBJ1-4; D remains unclear. The V and J ends lost 0 bases and 8 bases respectively, with 4 bases between them. CDR3 length equals 12 residues. Germline V lookup: CDR1 LNHNV, CDR2 YYDKDF (reference sequence). CDR3 DNA sequence: TGTGCCACCAGCAGAGACAGGGAAAAACTGTTTTTT. It translates to CATSRDREKLFF.

V gene TRBV3-1 (or the pseudogene TRBV3-2) combines with J gene TRBJ2-2, with D possibly TRBD2 on 5 matching bases. The CDR3 runs to 14 residues. The ends were cut back, 5 bases at V and 1 base at J, with 8 bases in the middle. From germline, CDR1 is LGHDT and CDR2 YNNKEL (reference sequence). DNA for the CDR3: TGTGCCAGCAGCTCCGGGGTGAACACCGGGGAGCTGTTTTTT. Translation gives CASSSGVNTGELFF.

A single count supports this clone. The rearrangement links TRBV9 to TRBJ2-5; tentatively, D is TRBD1 (7 bases). Trimming cost V 0 bases and J 5 bases, with 20 bases left between them. The germline V gene encodes CDR1 SGDLS and CDR2 YYNGEE. CDR3 length: 17 residues. The CDR3 is CASSVGQGGGKRETQYF. In DNA form, the CDR3 reads TGTGCCAGCAGCGTAGGCCAGGGGGGTGGAAAAAGGGAGACCCAGTACTTC.

This chain connects TRBV5-1 to TRBJ2-7, with TRBD2 matching 10 bases. Germline CDR1 and CDR2: SGHRS and YFSETQ. The CDR3 totals 17 residues. Germline trimming cut 3 bases from V and 0 bases from J; bases unmatched to any gene: 9. As DNA, the CDR3 is TGCGCCAGCAGCTCCAAACTTGGACTAGCGGACTCCTACGAGCAGTACTTC. Encoded protein: CASSSKLGLADSYEQYF.

J is TRBJ1-4 and V is TRBV28; D is unclear. Germline-derived CDR1 and CDR2 are MDHEN and SYDVKM. Trimming removed 6 bases from V and 6 bases from J, with 14 bases in between. This CDR3 is 14 amino acids long. In nucleotides, the CDR3 is TGTGCCAGCAGCCCTCAGGCGAGATATGAAAAACTGTTTTTT. This encodes CASSPQARYEKLFF.

The CDR3 protein is CASSPAGPPDEQFF. For the CDR3, the DNA is TGTGCCAGCTCCCCCGCGGGCCCCCCGGATGAGCAGTTCTTC. The chain carries TRBV4-2 and TRBJ2-1; weak D call: TRBD2 (5 bases). The CDR3 sequence is 14 residues long. Trimming pared 8 bases from V and 8 bases from J, leaving 19 bases between. Germline loops: CDR1 LGHNA, CDR2 YNFKEQ.

The chain is built from TRBV11-3 and TRBJ2-3; the match to TRBD1 covers 9 bases. The junction had 4 bases not matched to a gene; V was cut back by 5 bases and J by 1 base. The CDR3 has 15 residues. CDR1 and CDR2 from the germline V gene are SGHNT and YENEEA. In DNA form, the CDR3 reads TGTGCCAGCAGCAACAGGGGGCCCGGCACAGATACGCAGTATTTT. Amino acid sequence: CASSNRGPGTDTQYF.

The gene calls are TRBV13 and TRBJ1-3; 8 bases map to TRBD1. Trimming removed 4 bases from V and 0 bases from J; junction bases left unmatched: 11. The CDR3 has 18 residues. The germline CDR1 and CDR2 sequences are PRHDT and FYEKMQ (reference sequence). CDR3 in DNA: TGTGCCAGCAGCTACCGGACAGGGCGATTCTCCTCTGGAAACACCATATATTTT. Its translation: CASSYRTGRFSSGNTIYF.

This chain connects TRBV2 to TRBJ1-5, with TRBD1 identical over 7 bases. J gave up 3 bases and V 6 bases, and 8 bases lay outside the gene matches. Per germline, CDR1 SNHLY and CDR2 FYNNEI. This CDR3 comprises 15 residues. The CDR3 nucleotides are TGTGCCAGCAGAACTGGGACAGCCCTCAATCAGCCCCAGCATTTT. Protein product: CASRTGTALNQPQHF.